The 23 T cell receptor beta chains below come from one sample, sequenced in a study of blood T cell repertoires in COVID-19. The protocol was immunoSEQ multiplex PCR, while the TCRdb copy is restricted to in-frame clones and leaves out a portion. The repertoire has around 250,000 clones, nearly 90% of them found once; the top ten carry less than 5%. Input material: peripheral blood. These receptors all come from a woman in her forties who had recovered from COVID-19.

V and J are TRBV21-1 and TRBJ1-6; the tabulated D call, TRBD1, remains unverified against the DNA. TRBV21-1 is described as a pseudogene. The CDR3 spans 15 residues. DNA of the CDR3: TGTGCCAGCAGCAAACCCACAGGGGGAATGCCACCCCTCCACTTT. Protein sequence: CASSKPTGGMPPLHF.

The chain couples TRBV11-2 to TRBJ2-2; possible D gene TRBD2, 5 bases. The CDR3 totals 14 residues. Germline values: CDR1 SGHAT, CDR2 FQNNGV. V dropped 1 base and J dropped 6 bases, with 9 bases sitting between them. DNA of the CDR3: TGTGCCAGCAGCTTAGCGGGGTTCGCCGGGGAGCTGTTTTTT. Amino acids: CASSLAGFAGELFF.

The chain links TRBV9 to TRBJ2-2; 9 positions agree with TRBD1. CDR3 length: 14 residues. Unmatched junction bases numbered 5, after V lost 4 bases and J lost 7 bases. The V gene's germline CDR1 is SGDLS and CDR2 YYNGEE. In nucleotides, the CDR3 is TGTGCCAGCAGCCTGACAGGGGGAGGCGGGGAGCTGTTTTTT. Its protein is CASSLTGGGGELFF. The full variable domain, completed using reference TRBV9 and TRBJ2-2, is DSGVTQTPKHLITATGQRVTLRCSPRSGDLSVYWYQQSLDQGLQFLIQYYNGEERAKGNILERFSAQQFPDLHSELNLSSLELGDSALYFCASSLTGGGGELFFGEGSRLTVL.

On this clone itself: The same CDR3 is also encoded by other DNA sequences in this sample. The rearrangement links TRBV9 to TRBJ2-2; D not certain. Germline lookup yields CDR1 SGDLS and CDR2 YYNGEE. Trimming shortened V by 3 bases and J by 5 bases, and 2 bases separated the two germline ends. The CDR3 extends over 11 amino acids. The CDR3 DNA follows: TGTGCCAGCAGCGCTACCGGGGAGCTGTTTTTT. This codes for CASSATGELFF.

Note on this clone: This sample also contains other DNA sequences that code for the same CDR3. V usage is TRBV6-5 and J usage is TRBJ1-4, with a possible D match to TRBD1 (6 bases). The CDR3 is 15 amino acids. The germline V and J ends were trimmed by 5 bases and 0 bases, with 10 bases remaining between them. CDR1 is MNHEY, CDR2 SVGAGI, per germline. The CDR3 spells CASSPAGATNEKLFF. The CDR3 DNA reads TGTGCCAGCAGTCCTGCAGGGGCAACTAATGAAAAACTGTTTTTT.

This clone was picked up a small number of times. The chain links TRBV14 to TRBJ2-1; perhaps TRBD2 as D (6 bases). Germline assignment: CDR1 SGHDN and CDR2 FVKESK. The length of the CDR3 is 16 residues. V was cut by 4 bases and J by 2 bases, with 15 bases left in between. CDR3 in amino acids: CASSPPGVGAYNEQFF. For the CDR3, the DNA is TGTGCCAGCAGCCCGCCGGGGGTCGGCGCCTACAATGAGCAGTTCTTC.

The CDR3 region has the DNA TGTGCCAGCAGCTCGACAGGGTTAAATGAAAAACTGTTTTTT. It encodes CASSSTGLNEKLFF. The rearrangement links TRBV28 to TRBJ1-4, with TRBD1 identical over 7 bases. V shed 6 bases, J shed 5 bases, and the junction held 6 bases outside the gene matches. Germline V gene sequence: CDR1 MDHEN, CDR2 SYDVKM. The CDR3 sequence is 14 residues long.

The rearrangement uses TRBV7-7 and TRBJ2-5, with D possibly being TRBD1 (5 bases). Trimming took 1 base from V and 2 from J, leaving 11 bases between them. Germline CDR1 and CDR2: SSHAT and FNYEAQ (reference sequence). The CDR3 runs 15 residues. The CDR3 DNA reads TGTGCCAGCAGCTTAGGGTTCAGGGAACAAGAGACCCAGTACTTC. Protein sequence: CASSLGFREQETQYF.

The J gene is TRBJ2-1, the V gene TRBV10-1; 11 bases align to TRBD2. Germline CDR1 and CDR2: WNHNN and SYGVQD (reference sequence). The length of the CDR3 is 16 residues. Unmatched junction bases numbered 4, after V lost 3 bases and J lost 3 bases. CDR3 protein: CASSDPGLADYNEQFF. CDR3 sequence (DNA): TGCGCCAGCAGTGACCCGGGACTAGCGGACTACAATGAGCAGTTCTTC.

This clone was picked up one time. The CDR3 nucleotides read TGTGCCAGCAGTTTATTAGGGGTGGGAGGCTACACCTTC. It yields the protein CASSLLGVGGYTF. This rearrangement joins TRBV28 to TRBJ1-2, with D possibly TRBD1 on 5 matching bases. Trimming took off 1 base at V and 8 bases at J, with 11 bases between the two ends. The CDR3 extends over 13 amino acids. Germline V CDR1 and CDR2: MDHEN, SYDVKM.

The V gene is TRBV7-9, the J gene TRBJ1-1; 8 bases align to TRBD1. The V gene's germline CDR1 is SEHNR and CDR2 FQNEAQ (reference sequence). This CDR3 comprises 12 residues. V lost 6 bases to trimming and J lost 11 bases; unmatched junction nucleotides: 8. The DNA for the CDR3 is TGTGCCAGCAGTCCCGGACAGGGCGGGGCTTTCTTT. Protein product: CASSPGQGGAFF. The full variable domain, its missing parts supplied by reference TRBV7-9 and TRBJ1-1, is DTGVSQNPRHKITKRGQNVTFRCDPISEHNRLYWYRQTLGQGPEFLTYFQNEAQLEKSRLLSDRFSAERPKGSFSTLEIQRTEQGDSAMYLCASSPGQGGAFFGQGTRLTVV.

The table lists this clone with a count of one. J is TRBJ1-2 and V is TRBV3-1 (or the pseudogene TRBV3-2); 7 bases are shared with TRBD1. CDR1 is LGHDT, CDR2 YNNKEL, per germline (reference sequence). CDR3 length: 15 residues. J gave up 3 bases and V 1 base, and 5 bases lay outside the gene matches. CDR3 bases: TGTGCCAGCAGCCAAGGGCTCAGGGGGGACTATGGCTACACCTTC. Translating gives CASSQGLRGDYGYTF.

V usage is TRBV5-5 and J usage is TRBJ2-3, with 8 bases lining up with TRBD2. CDR3 size: 15 residues. V was pared by 4 bases and J by 0 bases, with 4 bases of the junction left unmatched. Per the germline V gene, CDR1 is SGHKS and CDR2 is YYEKEE (reference sequence). CDR3 region: CASSRAGESTDTQYF. CDR3 nucleotide sequence: TGTGCCAGCAGCCGAGCGGGAGAGAGCACAGATACGCAGTATTTT.

This clone was detected once. V usage is TRBV14 and J usage is TRBJ2-2; no definite D call. The CDR3 sequence is 15 residues long. Germline V gene data show CDR1 as SGHDN and CDR2 as FVKESK. Trimming cost V 1 base and J 1 base, with 7 bases left between them. The CDR3: CASSQVNGNTGELFF. The CDR3 DNA is TGTGCCAGCAGCCAAGTAAACGGGAACACCGGGGAGCTGTTTTTT.

V is TRBV7-3 and J is TRBJ1-1, with 7 bases that match TRBD1. This CDR3 is 16 amino acids long. Germline CDR1 and CDR2: SGHTA and FQGTGA. The ends lost 5 bases at V and 4 bases at J; junction bases unmatched: 13. The CDR3 spells CASSPHWTGTATEAFF. The CDR3 DNA reads TGTGCCAGCAGCCCCCATTGGACAGGAACGGCCACTGAAGCTTTCTTT.

The rearrangement uses TRBV20-1 and TRBJ2-7; 8 bases fit TRBD2. The trim removed 6 bases at V and 4 bases at J, leaving 2 bases unmatched. CDR1 DFQATT and CDR2 SNEGSKA come from the germline V gene (reference sequence). CDR3 length: 11 amino acids. CDR3 sequence reads: CSAGGVYEQYV. In nucleotides, the CDR3 is TGCAGTGCCGGGGGGGTATACGAGCAGTACGTC.

CDR3 loop: CASSLGGGSNEKLFF. CDR3 nucleotides: TGCGCCAGCAGCTTGGGGGGAGGTTCTAATGAAAAACTGTTTTTT. V and J are TRBV5-1 and TRBJ1-4; no firm D call. Deletions cut 0 bases from V and 3 bases from J, with 9 bases between. The CDR3 totals 15 residues. Germline values: CDR1 SGHRS, CDR2 YFSETQ.

The rearrangement links TRBV5-8 to TRBJ2-7, with D perhaps matching TRBD2 (6 bases). This CDR3 is built from 14 residues. Between the trimmed V and J ends, which lost 1 base and 6 bases, there was a span of 14 bases. Germline V gene data show CDR1 as SGHTS and CDR2 as YDEGEE. CDR3 nucleotide sequence: TGTGCCAGCAGCTTGCGGGGGTGGGCTGGCGAGCAGTACGTC. It codes for CASSLRGWAGEQYV.

The gene calls are TRBV3-1 (or the pseudogene TRBV3-2) and TRBJ2-1, with 12 bases that match TRBD2. V shed 4 bases, J shed 2 bases, and the junction held 6 bases outside the gene matches. This CDR3 contains 17 residues. CDR1 and CDR2 from the germline V gene are LGHDT and YNNKEL (reference sequence). CDR3 sequence reads: CASSPLAGGLAYNEQFF. The CDR3 DNA reads TGTGCCAGCAGCCCACTAGCGGGGGGTCTGGCCTACAATGAGCAGTTCTTC.

This sequence joins TRBV29-1 and TRBJ2-1; TRBD1 aligns across 9 bases. With V trimmed by 6 bases and J by 7 bases, 10 bases remained unmatched. Germline V gene sequence: CDR1 SQVTM, CDR2 ANQGSEA. This CDR3 is built from 14 residues. DNA for the CDR3: TGCAGCGTCCGAGGACAGGGGCTGGGGAATGAGCAGTTCTTC. It codes for CSVRGQGLGNEQFF.

The chain links TRBV7-9 to TRBJ2-6; D not certain. Germline loops: CDR1 SEHNR, CDR2 FQNEAQ (reference sequence). Trimming shortened V by 5 bases and J by 1 base, and 9 bases separated the two germline ends. CDR3 length: 15 amino acids. CDR3: CASSPSRSGANVLTF. CDR3 DNA sequence: TGTGCCAGCAGCCCCTCTCGGTCTGGGGCCAACGTCCTGACTTTC.

The J gene is TRBJ2-1, the V gene TRBV5-4, with D perhaps TRBD2 (7 bases). Trimming removed 2 bases from V and 2 bases from J, with 11 bases in between. Germline CDR1 is SGHNT and CDR2 is YYREEE (reference sequence). This CDR3 contains 15 residues. The CDR3 coding sequence is TGTGCCAGCAGCTTTGGGGGGGCTACCTACAATGAGCAGTTCTTC. Its protein is CASSFGGATYNEQFF.

The chain links TRBV29-1 to TRBJ1-1; TRBD1 agrees at 7 bases. Germline loops: CDR1 SQVTM, CDR2 ANQGSEA. The CDR3 runs 12 residues. V lost 7 bases and J lost 4; bases outside the gene matches: 6. In nucleotides, the CDR3 is TGCAGCGCCAATGCAGGGGGCACTGAAGCTTTCTTT. Protein product: CSANAGGTEAFF.